These 3 T cell receptor beta chains were all obtained from the same sample, sequenced in a study of T cells in Graves' hyperthyroidism and ophthalmopathy. There were TCR beta CDR3 regions amplified from RNA transcripts. An initial round of RT-PCR targeting the TCR CDR3 relied on the HTBI primer set. TCRdb called the multiplex PCR reads again in MiXCR, with one record for every CDR3 protein. The data hold approximately 380,000 distinct CDR3 sequences, with approximately 19% observed a single time. The sequenced sample was blood. The receptors originated from a woman under 30 with Graves' hyperthyroidism.

This clonotype has ten or more counts. The gene calls are TRBV27 and TRBJ2-1; TRBD2 is a possible D gene (6 bases). Germline-derived CDR1 and CDR2 are MNHEY and SMNVEV (reference sequence). There are 14 residues in the CDR3. V was pared by 3 bases and J by 8 bases, with 14 bases between. The chain's CDR3 is CASSLASAMDEQFF. CDR3 DNA sequence: TGTGCCAGCAGTTTGGCTAGCGCGATGGATGAGCAGTTCTTC.

This clonotype has a handful of counts. This chain joins TRBV12-3 or TRBV12-4 and TRBJ1-6; D is uncertain. V lost 6 bases and J 0 bases, leaving 9 bases between the germline ends. This CDR3 is 15 amino acids long. The CDR3 DNA is TGTGCCAGCAGCCGGAAGAGCTCCTATAATTCACCCCTCCACTTT. Amino acids: CASSRKSSYNSPLHF.

This clonotype was seen many times. The chain carries TRBV20-1 and TRBJ1-5, with D possibly TRBD1 on 6 matching bases. This CDR3 is 13 amino acids long. With 6 bases removed from V and 7 bases from J, the gap between germline ends came to 16 bases. The germline V gene has CDR1 DFQATT and CDR2 SNEGSKA (reference sequence). CDR3 in amino acids: CSAPRGLWQPQHF. For the CDR3, the DNA is TGCAGTGCCCCTCGGGGGCTCTGGCAGCCCCAGCATTTT.